The clone carrying this T cell receptor (beta chain) was seen many times. TCRdb used MiXCR to reprocess the RT-PCR reads, holding one entry per CDR3 protein. The repertoire holds more than 600,000 distinct CDR3 sequences, approximately 15% seen once, with 3.6% in the top ten. Losses at the gene ends were 7 bases for V and 7 bases for J; bases not matched to a gene: 7. The CDR3 consists of 14 residues. Germline loops: CDR1 MNHEY, CDR2 SVGAGI. This chain uses TRBV6-5 with TRBJ2-1; the match to TRBD1 covers 10 bases. This TCR derives from a female donor in good health, serving as a healthy control. The sample comprised memory CD4+ T cells from blood. This CDR3 reads CASKRGQGNNEQFF. In nucleotides, the CDR3 is TGTGCCAGCAAGCGGGGACAGGGGAATAATGAGCAGTTCTTC.